The rows below give T cell receptor beta chains drawn from one sample of a study of cytomegalovirus exposure and HLA in healthy donors. Here immunoSEQ multiplex PCR was the method, and the copy in TCRdb shows in-frame clones only, minus some. The sample has approximately 84,000 clones, approximately 69% seen once; the top ten hold more than 8%. Material: PBMCs. These TCRs come from a man aged 35 to 55 in good health and CMV-seropositive. The CDR3 runs from the conserved cysteine through the conserved F or W. D genes are given only for firm matches. For some rows the clone size is stated as once, few or many, or as a class when expanded; others skip it.

v_gene: TRBV2
abundance: -
j_gene: TRBJ2-1
d_gene: TRBD1
CDR3aa: CASSPGGGYNEQFF
CDR3nt: TGTGCCAGCAGTCCAGGGGGCGGCTACAATGAGCAGTTCTTC

v_gene: TRBV29-1
abundance: -
j_gene: TRBJ1-2
d_gene: TRBD1
CDR3aa: CSVAQGSMNYGYTF
CDR3nt: TGCAGCGTCGCACAGGGGTCCATGAACTATGGCTACACCTTC

v_gene: TRBV27
abundance: -
j_gene: TRBJ1-2
d_gene: TRBD1
CDR3aa: CASSTQTGDYGYTF
CDR3nt: TGTGCCAGCAGTACACAGACAGGGGATTATGGCTACACCTTC

v_gene: TRBV5-1
abundance: -
j_gene: TRBJ2-1
d_gene: TRBD2
CDR3aa: CASSLAAAGEQFF
CDR3nt: TGCGCCAGCAGCTTGGCCGCAGCGGGAGAGCAGTTCTTC

v_gene: TRBV7-2
abundance: few
j_gene: TRBJ1-4
d_gene: -
CDR3aa: CASSLGGAGEKLFF
CDR3nt: TGTGCCAGCAGCTTAGGAGGAGCAGGGGAAAAACTGTTTTTT

v_gene: TRBV15
abundance: -
j_gene: TRBJ1-5
d_gene: -
CDR3aa: CAASRVNNNQPQHF
CDR3nt: TGTGCCGCCAGCCGGGTCAACAACAATCAGCCCCAGCATTTT

v_gene: TRBV9
abundance: few
j_gene: TRBJ1-3
d_gene: TRBD1
CDR3aa: CASSVDRVAGNTIYF
CDR3nt: TGTGCCAGCAGCGTCGACAGGGTAGCTGGAAACACCATATATTTT

v_gene: TRBV2
abundance: -
j_gene: TRBJ2-1
d_gene: TRBD1
CDR3aa: CASSNPGTGDGNEQFF
CDR3nt: TGTGCCAGCAGTAATCCCGGGACAGGGGACGGCAATGAGCAGTTCTTC

v_gene: TRBV6-6
abundance: -
j_gene: TRBJ2-4
d_gene: -
CDR3aa: CATAGGGGNIQYF
CDR3nt: TGTGCCACCGCCGGGGGAGGCGGAAACATTCAGTACTTC

v_gene: TRBV5-6
abundance: few
j_gene: TRBJ1-2
d_gene: -
CDR3aa: CASSPGGYGYTF
CDR3nt: TGTGCCAGCAGCCCGGGTGGATATGGCTACACCTTC

v_gene: TRBV2
abundance: few
j_gene: TRBJ2-7
d_gene: -
CDR3aa: CASNGIGSYEQYF
CDR3nt: TGTGCCAGCAACGGGATCGGCTCCTACGAGCAGTACTTC

v_gene: TRBV4-1
abundance: -
j_gene: TRBJ2-5
d_gene: TRBD2
CDR3aa: CASTLGLAPEETQYF
CDR3nt: TGCGCCAGCACCCTCGGACTAGCTCCAGAAGAGACCCAGTACTTC

v_gene: TRBV7-9
abundance: few
j_gene: TRBJ1-1
d_gene: -
CDR3aa: CASSAVEAFF
CDR3nt: TGTGCCAGCAGCGCGGTGGAAGCTTTCTTT

v_gene: TRBV2
abundance: -
j_gene: TRBJ2-5
d_gene: -
CDR3aa: CASSDGETQYF
CDR3nt: TGTGCCAGCAGTGATGGCGAGACCCAGTACTTC

v_gene: TRBV6-5
abundance: -
j_gene: TRBJ2-7
d_gene: -
CDR3aa: CASSDRRTYEQYF
CDR3nt: TGTGCCAGCAGCGACAGGAGAACCTACGAGCAGTACTTC

v_gene: TRBV7-2
abundance: -
j_gene: TRBJ1-5
d_gene: -
CDR3aa: CASRSGSGSNQPQHF
CDR3nt: TGTGCCAGCAGGTCCGGGTCCGGAAGCAATCAGCCCCAGCATTTT

v_gene: TRBV9
abundance: -
j_gene: TRBJ1-6
d_gene: -
CDR3aa: CASSEGTRPSPLHF
CDR3nt: TGTGCCAGCAGCGAGGGGACACGGCCTTCACCCCTCCACTTT

v_gene: TRBV7-9
abundance: -
j_gene: TRBJ2-2
d_gene: -
CDR3aa: CASSPTPSGAGELFF
CDR3nt: TGTGCCAGCAGCCCAACCCCGTCCGGGGCCGGGGAGCTGTTTTTT

v_gene: TRBV7-6
abundance: -
j_gene: TRBJ1-1
d_gene: -
CDR3aa: CASSSSVSQNTEAFF
CDR3nt: TGTGCCAGCAGCTCCTCGGTTAGCCAGAACACTGAAGCTTTCTTT

v_gene: TRBV11-3
abundance: -
j_gene: TRBJ2-1
d_gene: -
CDR3aa: CASSSLVGEQFF
CDR3nt: TGTGCCAGCAGCTCCCTAGTAGGCGAGCAGTTCTTC

v_gene: TRBV4-1
abundance: -
j_gene: TRBJ1-2
d_gene: TRBD1
CDR3aa: CASSRTGTVLLPRGYTF
CDR3nt: TGCGCCAGCAGCCGAACCGGGACAGTCCTCCTTCCCCGGGGCTACACCTTC

v_gene: TRBV5-6
abundance: few
j_gene: TRBJ2-3
d_gene: -
CDR3aa: CASSPAGTSTSTDTQYF
CDR3nt: TGTGCCAGCAGCCCGGCAGGGACTTCAACAAGCACAGATACGCAGTATTTT

v_gene: TRBV10-3
abundance: -
j_gene: TRBJ1-1
d_gene: -
CDR3aa: CASKFGQNTEAFF
CDR3nt: TGTGCCTCTAAGTTCGGACAGAACACTGAAGCTTTCTTT

v_gene: TRBV28
abundance: -
j_gene: TRBJ1-4
d_gene: TRBD1
CDR3aa: CASNRGTGREKLFF
CDR3nt: TGTGCCAGCAATCGGGGGACAGGGAGGGAAAAACTGTTTTTT

v_gene: TRBV6-1
abundance: -
j_gene: TRBJ2-1
d_gene: -
CDR3aa: CASSEQNEQFF
CDR3nt: TGTGCCAGCAGTGAACAGAATGAGCAGTTCTTC

v_gene: TRBV7-9
abundance: -
j_gene: TRBJ2-5
d_gene: TRBD2
CDR3aa: CASSPGTSGQETQYF
CDR3nt: TGTGCCAGCAGCCCCGGGACTAGCGGACAAGAGACCCAGTACTTC

v_gene: TRBV19
abundance: -
j_gene: TRBJ1-1
d_gene: -
CDR3aa: CASTLGSEAFF
CDR3nt: TGTGCCAGTACTCTAGGGAGTGAAGCTTTCTTT

v_gene: TRBV5-4
abundance: once
j_gene: TRBJ2-1
d_gene: -
CDR3aa: CASSLDPSSYNEQFF
CDR3nt: TGTGCCAGCAGCTTGGATCCGAGCTCCTACAATGAGCAGTTCTTC

v_gene: TRBV29-1
abundance: -
j_gene: TRBJ2-3
d_gene: TRBD2
CDR3aa: CSVEASGGTDTQYF
CDR3nt: TGCAGCGTTGAGGCTAGCGGGGGAACAGATACGCAGTATTTT

v_gene: TRBV10-2
abundance: -
j_gene: TRBJ2-7
d_gene: TRBD1
CDR3aa: CAISDRSSYEQYF
CDR3nt: TGCGCCATCTCGGACAGGAGCTCCTACGAGCAGTACTTC

v_gene: TRBV9
abundance: -
j_gene: TRBJ2-5
d_gene: TRBD2
CDR3aa: CASSEGRLAETQYF
CDR3nt: TGTGCCAGCAGCGAGGGGCGACTAGCGGAGACCCAGTACTTC